These 31 T cell receptor beta chains were all obtained from the same sample, sequenced in a study of blood T cells in healthy people across ages. A second PCR of 7 to 11 cycles used a sample-barcoded 5' primer and a J-beta primer mix. MiXCR, run by TCRdb on the 5' RACE reads, gives a single entry per CDR3 protein. Of some 930,000 distinct CDR3 sequences listed, almost 30% are singletons. These data also featured in a second study, about T cells of mothers and their children.

The sample comprised blood. These receptors came from a woman aged 40 to 55 in good health.

This clonotype was seen repeatedly, ten times or more. This sequence joins TRBV5-8 and TRBJ2-1, with D possibly TRBD2 on 6 matching bases. The germline gives CDR1 SGHTS, CDR2 YDEGEE. V was clipped by 4 bases and J by 4 bases, with 15 bases between them. This CDR3 is built from 15 residues. DNA for the CDR3: TGTGCCAGCAGCCGGGGACTTGCCCGATACAATGAGCAGTTCTTC. Its protein product is CASSRGLARYNEQFF.

The chain has TRBV14 and TRBJ2-5; D perhaps matches TRBD2 (5 bases). V was trimmed by 5 bases and J by 7 bases, leaving 23 bases between them. Looked up from germline, CDR1 is SGHDN and CDR2 is FVKESK. CDR3 length equals 16 residues. CDR3 DNA: TGTGCCAGCAGCGAAACCTCCCGGTTTGGCCGGGGGACCCAGTACTTC. It specifies CASSETSRFGRGTQYF.

This clonotype was picked up many times. The chain carries TRBV27 and TRBJ1-5, with D maybe TRBD1 (5 bases). This CDR3 has 15 amino acids. V shed 5 bases and J shed 2 bases, with 13 bases lying between them. The germline gives CDR1 MNHEY, CDR2 SMNVEV (reference sequence). CDR3 DNA: TGTGCCAGCAGTCGAGGGGTTTTAGGCAATCAGCCCCAGCATTTT. This gives the protein CASSRGVLGNQPQHF.

This clonotype was observed at least ten times. The chain uses TRBV7-2 and TRBJ2-7, with 8 bases identical to TRBD1. The CDR3 is 12 amino acids. Germline assignment: CDR1 SGHTA and CDR2 FQGNSA. The trim removed 5 bases at V and 12 bases at J, leaving 9 bases unmatched. CDR3 protein: CASSEQGVSRYF. In DNA, the CDR3 is TGTGCCAGCAGCGAACAGGGGGTTAGTCGGTACTTC.

A few counts support this clonotype. The chain is built from TRBV6-5 and TRBJ1-6; D is unclear. CDR1 and CDR2 from the germline V gene are MNHEY and SVGAGI. V was pared by 10 bases and J by 0 bases, with 7 bases between. This CDR3 contains 13 residues. CDR3 nucleotide sequence: TGTGCCATTCAAAGCTCCTATAATTCACCCCTCCACTTT. This translates into CAIQSSYNSPLHF.

As for this clonotype: A much larger clone differs from this one at a single base, so this may be a read error. The chain links TRBV15 to TRBJ2-5; D is ambiguous. The CDR3 contains 15 residues. Per the germline V gene, CDR1 is LNHNV and CDR2 is YYDKDF (reference sequence). V lost 2 bases to trimming and J lost 5 bases, with 15 bases between them. The chain's CDR3 is CATSRRSTGAETQYF. The CDR3 coding sequence is TGTGCCACCAGCAGAAGGTCTACTGGTGCTGAGACCCAGTACTTC.

DNA of the CDR3: TGCAGTGCTAGCCCATTCTACAGGGCCTACGAGCAGTACTTC. Translation gives CSASPFYRAYEQYF. The V gene is TRBV20-1, the J gene TRBJ2-7; D is perhaps TRBD1 (6 bases). The V gene's germline CDR1 is DFQATT and CDR2 SNEGSKA (reference sequence). With 3 bases removed from V and 2 bases from J, the gap between germline ends came to 14 bases. This CDR3 has 14 residues.

This clonotype was observed a few times. This chain links TRBV9 with TRBJ1-4; D remains ambiguous. The CDR3 contains 16 residues. V lost 0 bases and J 6 bases, leaving 15 bases between the germline ends. From germline, CDR1 is SGDLS and CDR2 YYNGEE. CDR3 nucleotides: TGTGCCAGCAGCGTAGCTGAACGGGCCGTAGATGAAAAACTGTTTTTT. It yields the protein CASSVAERAVDEKLFF.

The chain recombines TRBV6-2 or TRBV6-3 with TRBJ2-1; no definite D call. Germline V gene sequence: CDR1 MNHEY, CDR2 SVGEGT. There are 13 residues in the CDR3. Trimming pared 5 bases from V and 6 bases from J, leaving 11 bases between. The CDR3 protein is CASSANDRNEQFF. The CDR3 nucleotides are TGTGCCAGCAGTGCAAACGACCGCAATGAGCAGTTCTTC.

This clonotype came up a few times. This rearrangement joins TRBV27 to TRBJ2-7; TRBD1 is a possible D gene (5 bases). V lost 10 bases and J 0 bases, leaving 16 bases between the germline ends. The germline V gene encodes CDR1 MNHEY and CDR2 SMNVEV (reference sequence). This CDR3 contains 14 residues. CDR3 nucleotides: TGTGCCACCAAGGGGCAGGTAAACTCCTACGAGCAGTACTTC. Protein: CATKGQVNSYEQYF.

In this sample, this clonotype turned up many times. The V gene is TRBV25-1, the J gene TRBJ2-5; 9 positions agree with TRBD2. The junction had 8 bases not matched to a gene; V was cut back by 5 bases and J by 4 bases. The CDR3 contains 15 residues. Germline CDR1 MGHDK, CDR2 SYGVNS. CDR3: CASSQGLAFRETQYF. The CDR3 DNA reads TGTGCCAGCAGTCAGGGACTAGCCTTTCGAGAGACCCAGTACTTC.

This clonotype showed up just a few times. This chain joins TRBV12-3 or TRBV12-4 and TRBJ2-1; possibly TRBD2 for D (5 bases). CDR3 length: 17 amino acids. Trimming removed 2 bases from V and 0 bases from J, with 14 bases in between. CDR3 sequence: CASSLMDSIRSYNEQFF. CDR3 sequence (DNA): TGTGCCAGCAGTTTAATGGACTCAATACGCTCCTACAATGAGCAGTTCTTC.

A remark on this clonotype: Just one base apart from a much larger clone, this may be a read error. V gene TRBV28 combines with J gene TRBJ2-1; D perhaps matches TRBD2 (6 bases). The V end was cut by 9 bases, the J end by 7 bases, with 19 bases between. Germline CDR1 reads MDHEN; CDR2 reads SYDVKM. The CDR3 extends over 14 amino acids. The chain's CDR3 is CASSAGRPLNEQFF. The DNA of the CDR3 is TGTGCCAGTTCGGCGGGGAGGCCCTTAAATGAGCAGTTCTTC.

This sequence joins TRBV4-3 and TRBJ2-5; D might be TRBD1 or TRBD2, each matching 5 bases. The CDR3 length is 13 residues. Trimming took 0 bases from V and 5 from J, leaving 7 bases between them. CDR1 is LGHNA, CDR2 YSLEER, per germline. DNA of the CDR3: TGCGCCAGCAGCCAAGAGTGGGGGGAGACCCAGTACTTC. Translation: CASSQEWGETQYF.

V gene TRBV7-9 combines with J gene TRBJ2-7, with 7 bases aligning to TRBD1. Per the germline V gene, CDR1 is SEHNR and CDR2 is FQNEAQ (reference sequence). CDR3 length: 17 amino acids. V gave up 5 bases and J gave up 3 bases; unmatched junction bases: 16. CDR3 coding DNA: TGTGCCAGCAGCCCCCGCATTGGGCGACAGGGCGGCTACGAGCAGTACTTC. Its protein is CASSPRIGRQGGYEQYF.

This clonotype appeared many times. V gene TRBV24-1 combines with J gene TRBJ2-3; D ambiguous. Germline loops: CDR1 KGHDR, CDR2 SFDVKD. Deletions cut 4 bases from V and 1 base from J, with 11 bases between. This CDR3 contains 15 residues. Here the CDR3 DNA reads TGTGCCACCAGTGACACGCCAGCCCGCACAGATACGCAGTATTTT. Its translation: CATSDTPARTDTQYF.

CDR3 in amino acids: CASSLKLQNTEAFF. The DNA of the CDR3 is TGCGCCAGCAGCTTGAAACTACAGAACACTGAAGCTTTCTTT. This chain links TRBV5-1 with TRBJ1-1; D gene unclear. This CDR3 spans 14 amino acids. V was pared by 1 base and J by 1 base, with 8 bases between. Germline CDR1 reads SGHRS; CDR2 reads YFSETQ.

This clonotype was seen a few times. The rearrangement joins TRBV6-2 or TRBV6-3 to TRBJ2-1; possibly TRBD1 for D (5 bases). The CDR3 is 14 residues long. The germline V gene has CDR1 MNHEY and CDR2 SVGEGT. V lost 4 bases to trimming and J lost 5 bases, with 12 bases between them. CDR3 protein: CASSLQGRDNEQFF. CDR3 in DNA: TGTGCCAGCAGTTTGCAGGGTAGGGACAATGAGCAGTTCTTC.

This clonotype was picked up many times. This rearrangement joins TRBV7-6 to TRBJ2-1; the match to TRBD2 covers 8 bases. The V gene end was trimmed by 6 bases and the J gene end by 7 bases; junction bases not matched to a gene: 11. Looked up from germline, CDR1 is SGHVS and CDR2 is FNYEAQ. This CDR3 is built from 15 residues. Written as DNA, the CDR3 is TGTGCCAGCAGTCCCTGGCGGGGGGCTGGGAATGAGCAGTTCTTC. Its protein is CASSPWRGAGNEQFF.

This chain connects TRBV27 to TRBJ2-7; 8 bases agree with TRBD1. The end of the DNA fits TRBJ2-5 better, so the J call may be wrong. The germline V gene has CDR1 MNHEY and CDR2 SMNVEV (reference sequence). The CDR3 consists of 17 residues. The CDR3 nucleotides are TGTGCCAGCAGTTCCTATCAAGACAGGGGTTTTGGTGAGACCCAGTACTTC. Translated, it gives CASSSYQDRGFGETQYF.

This chain joins TRBV7-8 and TRBJ1-1; D is possibly TRBD1 (5 bases). This CDR3 comprises 15 residues. From germline, CDR1 is SGHVS and CDR2 FQNEAQ. Trimming removed 5 bases from V and 5 bases from J, with 18 bases in between. This CDR3 is CASSTPPEGWTEAFF. The CDR3 DNA is TGTGCCAGCAGCACACCACCGGAGGGGTGGACTGAAGCTTTCTTT.

The chain recombines TRBV7-2 with TRBJ2-1, with TRBD1 matching 8 bases. The CDR3 totals 15 residues. Germline V gives CDR1 SGHTA, CDR2 FQGNSA. The trim removed 5 bases at V and 10 bases at J, leaving 13 bases unmatched. In nucleotides, the CDR3 is TGTGCCAGCAGCCCGCACAGGGGGGCCGTGAAGGAGCAGTTCTTC. Translated: CASSPHRGAVKEQFF.

This clonotype was seen at least ten times. The rearrangement joins TRBV3-1 to TRBJ2-7, with D maybe TRBD2 (6 bases). CDR3 length: 13 residues. Looked up from germline, CDR1 is LGHDT and CDR2 is YNNKEL (reference sequence). Trimming removed 1 base at V and 4 bases at J, with 8 bases between. CDR3 sequence: CASSQVEGYEQYF. CDR3 nucleotide sequence: TGTGCCAGCAGCCAAGTGGAGGGATACGAGCAGTACTTC.

This chain uses TRBV18 with TRBJ2-7; 10 bases agree with TRBD1. Trimming cost V 3 bases and J 0 bases; bases outside gene matches: 5. CDR3 length: 16 residues. Per the germline V gene, CDR1 is KGHSH and CDR2 is LQKENI. CDR3 in DNA: TGTGCCAGCTCACCGCTCGGGACAGGGGCCTCCTACGAGCAGTACTTC. Protein: CASSPLGTGASYEQYF.

The gene calls are TRBV25-1 and TRBJ1-6; maybe TRBD1 (6 bases). Germline V lookup: CDR1 MGHDK, CDR2 SYGVNS. CDR3 length equals 15 residues. Trimming took off 9 bases at V and 5 bases at J, with 17 bases between the two ends. The CDR3 here is CASRRSNRDNSPLHF. CDR3 DNA: TGTGCCAGTCGGAGATCCAACAGGGATAATTCACCCCTCCACTTT.

This clonotype was seen only a few times. The chain carries TRBV7-9 and TRBJ1-4, with D perhaps TRBD1 (6 bases). The CDR3 is 15 residues long. The V end was cut by 4 bases, the J end by 8 bases, with 17 bases between. Per the germline V gene, CDR1 is SEHNR and CDR2 is FQNEAQ (reference sequence). CDR3 nucleotide sequence: TGTGCCAGCAGCTCACTGACAGGACTAGGGGAAAAACTGTTTTTT. It is translated as CASSSLTGLGEKLFF. The variable domain in full, completed from reference TRBV7-9 and TRBJ1-4, reads DTGVSQNPRHKITKRGQNVTFRCDPISEHNRLYWYRQTLGQGPEFLTYFQNEAQLEKSRLLSDRFSAERPKGSFSTLEIQRTEQGDSAMYLCASSSLTGLGEKLFFGSGTQLSVL.

This chain uses TRBV7-2 with TRBJ2-3; D ambiguous. The V gene lost 1 base and the J gene lost 3 bases, with 11 bases spanning the gap. Germline lookup yields CDR1 SGHTA and CDR2 FQGNSA. There are 15 residues in the CDR3. In DNA, the CDR3 is TGTGCCAGCAGCTTAGATGGGATAGGAACAGATACGCAGTATTTT. It yields the protein CASSLDGIGTDTQYF.

Only a few counts were recorded for this clonotype. V and J are TRBV7-9 and TRBJ2-3, with D tentatively TRBD1 (5 bases). V dropped 0 bases and J dropped 1 base, with 14 bases sitting between them. Germline V gene lookup returns CDR1 SEHNR and CDR2 FQNEAQ (reference sequence). There are 17 residues in the CDR3. The CDR3 region is CASSLAGESTGTDTQYF. The CDR3 DNA sequence: TGTGCCAGCAGCTTAGCAGGGGAATCTACTGGCACAGATACGCAGTATTTT.

The gene calls are TRBV3-1 and TRBJ1-1; 8 bases are shared with TRBD1. The CDR3 has 18 amino acids. V lost 1 base and J lost 10; bases outside the gene matches: 20. Germline CDR1 reads LGHDT; CDR2 reads YNNKEL (reference sequence). The CDR3 loop reads CASSQGIGQGRRTRAAFF. CDR3 nucleotides: TGTGCCAGCAGCCAAGGTATAGGACAGGGACGTAGGACACGGGCAGCTTTCTTT.

The chain is built from TRBV28 and TRBJ1-2; TRBD1 might be the D (5 bases). Germline CDR1 and CDR2: MDHEN and SYDVKM. This CDR3 has 15 amino acids. The V and J ends lost 1 base and 2 bases respectively, with 11 bases between them. CDR3 loop: CASSLSGLTNYGYTF. In nucleotides, the CDR3 is TGTGCCAGCAGTTTATCAGGGTTGACCAACTATGGCTACACCTTC.

The chain has TRBV5-1 and TRBJ2-5; the D gene is possibly TRBD1 (5 bases). Germline CDR1 is SGHRS and CDR2 is YFSETQ. V lost 0 bases and J lost 6, with 12 bases in between. This CDR3 contains 14 residues. CDR3 region: CASSLGGSWKTQYF. CDR3 nucleotides: TGCGCCAGCAGCTTGGGGGGCAGCTGGAAGACCCAGTACTTC.